The clone carrying this T cell receptor (beta chain) came up a few times. Its antigen is as yet unknown. Using CD45RO/CCR7/CD25/CD127/CD95/CD27, CD4+ naive, central memory, regulatory and stem cell-like memory cells were sorted. This record belongs to a study of beta chain features in type 1 diabetes. Notes on the study in general: Type 1 diabetes patients showed fewer insertions and more deletions at VDJ junctions.

The J segment lost 6 bases and the V segment lost 4 bases, leaving 8 bases of the junction unmatched. The CDR3 has 15 residues. Germline assignment: CDR1 LGHNA and CDR2 YSLEER. What was sequenced were expressed TCRB transcripts, since all of the isolated RNA had been reverse transcribed. The repertoire was sequenced with immunoSEQ multiplex PCR; TCRdb's copy has only in-frame clones and lacks some. The sample shows a few hundred thousand clones, approximately 14% of them seen only once. The sequence was collected from a man aged 25-45 years in good health. Input material: naive CD4+ T cells from blood. The V and J genes are TRBV4-3 and TRBJ1-2; the match to TRBD1 covers 10 bases. The CDR3 DNA reads as TGCGCCAGCAGCCGAATGGGACAGGGGAGTCATGGCTACACCTTC. This sequence encodes CASSRMGQGSHGYTF.